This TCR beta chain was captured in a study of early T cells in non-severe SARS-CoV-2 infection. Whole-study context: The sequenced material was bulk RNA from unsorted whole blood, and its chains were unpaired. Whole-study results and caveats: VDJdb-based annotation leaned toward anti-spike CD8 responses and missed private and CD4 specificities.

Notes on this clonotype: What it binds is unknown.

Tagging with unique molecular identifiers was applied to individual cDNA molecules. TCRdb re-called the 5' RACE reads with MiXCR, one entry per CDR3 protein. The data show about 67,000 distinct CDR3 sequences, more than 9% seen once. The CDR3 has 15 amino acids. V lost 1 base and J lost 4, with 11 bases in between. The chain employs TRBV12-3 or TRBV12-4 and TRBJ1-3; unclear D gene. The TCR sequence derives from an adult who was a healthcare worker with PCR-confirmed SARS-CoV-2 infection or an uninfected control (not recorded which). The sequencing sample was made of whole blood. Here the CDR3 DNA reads TGTGCCAGCAGTTTAGAGGGCTTCTGGGGAAACACCATATATTTT. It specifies CASSLEGFWGNTIYF.